Detailed here is one T cell receptor (beta chain). The antigen is unknown. Only in-frame clones appear in the TCRdb table, and some are missing; sequencing was by immunoSEQ multiplex PCR. Of 100,000 to 150,000 clones listed, about nine tenths were seen once; the top ten hold 1.5%. Germline CDR1 MNHEY, CDR2 SVGEGT. This CDR3 spans 16 amino acids. The V end lost 5 bases, the J end lost 5 bases, and 19 bases lay between the germline ends. The data are from a study of T cell responses to AZD1222 COVID-19 vaccine. General study results and limits: Across spike, vaccine-associated CD4 TCRs were found, dominant at 160-218 and 743-854.

The source of this sequence is an adult in good health. Here the sequenced sample was peripheral blood, taken on day 0 of AZD1222 vaccination. The genes are TRBV6-2 or TRBV6-3 and TRBJ1-5; D perhaps matches TRBD1 (6 bases). This chain's CDR3 is CASSIRQTGIYQPQHF. Here the CDR3 DNA reads TGTGCCAGCAGTATTCGACAAACAGGGATTTATCAGCCCCAGCATTTT.